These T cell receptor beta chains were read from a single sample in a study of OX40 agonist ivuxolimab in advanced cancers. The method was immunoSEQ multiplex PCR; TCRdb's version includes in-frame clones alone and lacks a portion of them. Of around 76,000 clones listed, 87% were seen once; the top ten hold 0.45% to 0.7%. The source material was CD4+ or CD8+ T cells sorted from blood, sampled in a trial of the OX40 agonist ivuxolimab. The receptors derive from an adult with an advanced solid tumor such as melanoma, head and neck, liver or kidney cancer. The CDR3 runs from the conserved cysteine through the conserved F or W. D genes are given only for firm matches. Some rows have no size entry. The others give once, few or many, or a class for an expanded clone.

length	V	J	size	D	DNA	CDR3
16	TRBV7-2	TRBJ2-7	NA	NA	TGTGCCAGCAGCCCCCGGGGAGGAACAAGCTCCTACGAGCAGTACTTC	CASSPRGGTSSYEQYF
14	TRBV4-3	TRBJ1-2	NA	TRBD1	TGCGCCAGCAGCCAAGGACAGGGTAGGGATGGCTACACCTTC	CASSQGQGRDGYTF
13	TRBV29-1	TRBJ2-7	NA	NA	TGCAGCGTTGATCGGGGGCTCGGGGACGAGCAGTACTTC	CSVDRGLGDEQYF
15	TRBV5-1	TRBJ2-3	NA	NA	TGCGCCAGCAGCCGGTCGGAAGGGGCCGCAGATACGCAGTATTTT	CASSRSEGAADTQYF
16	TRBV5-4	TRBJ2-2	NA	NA	TGTGCCAGCAGCTTGGCCGGGTCATCGAACACCGGGGAGCTGTTTTTT	CASSLAGSSNTGELFF
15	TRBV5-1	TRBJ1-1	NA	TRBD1	TGCGCCAGCAGCTTGGACAGGGGAATGAACACTGAAGCTTTCTTT	CASSLDRGMNTEAFF
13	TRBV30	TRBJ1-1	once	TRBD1	TGTGCCTCCACAGGGGAGAGGAACACTGAAGCTTTCTTT	CASTGERNTEAFF
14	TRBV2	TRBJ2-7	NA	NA	TGTGCCAGCAGTCCCGGGGGAGACCCCTACGAGCAGTACTTC	CASSPGGDPYEQYF
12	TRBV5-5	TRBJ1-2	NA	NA	TGTGCCAGCAGCTTGGATAGGTTGAACTACACCTTC	CASSLDRLNYTF
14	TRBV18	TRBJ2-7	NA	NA	TGTGCCAGCTCACCAGAACAAACAGGGTACGAGCAGTACTTC	CASSPEQTGYEQYF
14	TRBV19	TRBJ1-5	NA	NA	TGTGCCAGTAGTATTTCGCCAGGGCCTCAGCCCCAGCATTTT	CASSISPGPQPQHF
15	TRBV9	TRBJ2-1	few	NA	TGTGCCAGCAGCGTAGGGCGTAGCTCCTACAATGAGCAGTTCTTC	CASSVGRSSYNEQFF
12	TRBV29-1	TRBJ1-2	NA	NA	TGCAGCGCCAGTTCAAATAACTATGGCTACACCTTC	CSASSNNYGYTF
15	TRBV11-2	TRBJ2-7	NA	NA	TGTGCCAGCAGCCCCCAACTTGTTAGCTCCTACGAGCAGTACTTC	CASSPQLVSSYEQYF
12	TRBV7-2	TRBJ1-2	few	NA	TGTGCCAGCAGCTTAGGGCCCTATGGCTACACCTTC	CASSLGPYGYTF
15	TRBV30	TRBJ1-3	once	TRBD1	TGTGCCTGGAGTGCCGGGACAGTCTCTGGAAACACCATATATTTT	CAWSAGTVSGNTIYF
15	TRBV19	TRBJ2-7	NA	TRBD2	TGTGCCAGTAGTGCCCGGATAGCGGGACCCTACGAGCAGTACTTC	CASSARIAGPYEQYF
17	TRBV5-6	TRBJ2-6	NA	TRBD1	TGTGCCAGCAGCTTGGGACAGGGGAGATCTGGGGCCAACGTCCTGACTTTC	CASSLGQGRSGANVLTF